The sequence of this TCR beta chain was determined in a study of blood T cell repertoires in COVID-19. As for the study in general: From the United States, Italy and Spain came samples of acute and convalescent COVID-19. T cells, B-cell-depleted T cells, or PBMCs provided the cDNA or gDNA that served as material.

Authors' processing steps: Using reference gene primer amplification, nucleated cell counts were estimated. The assay was immunoSEQ multiplex PCR, and TCRdb's table has in-frame clones only and misses some. V, J and clone size derive from that table, while D and trimming were established from the DNA sequence. The table includes approximately 150,000 clones, approximately 84% detected once. Source material: peripheral blood. This sequence was found in a woman of 80 years or more with acute or convalescent COVID-19.

In nucleotides, the CDR3 is TGCGCCAGCAGCTTGAGGGGGACTAATTCACCCCTCCACTTT. Translation: CASSLRGTNSPLHF. This rearrangement joins TRBV5-1 to TRBJ1-6; TRBD1 might be the D (6 bases). V shed 1 base and J shed 6 bases, with 8 bases lying between them. Germline lookup yields CDR1 SGHRS and CDR2 YFSETQ. The CDR3 has 14 residues.